This T cell receptor beta chain appears in the sequencing data of a study of human T cells and chemical hapten exposure. Study in general: Each week of the roughly 24-week study, patients had diphenylcyclopropenone applied to the scalp. Small volume differences among pooled libraries mainly caused per-sample TCR yield variation. Regarding the study as a whole: After DPC sensitization, TCRs above 1 in 1000 frequency showed no change.

MiXCR, run by TCRdb on the RACE reads, gives a single entry per CDR3 protein. The data hold about 120,000 distinct CDR3 sequences, with 9% to 14% observed a single time. The time point: patch test 1, 2 weeks after DPC sensitization. Documented treatment: therapeutic diphenylcyclopropenone sensitization with weekly scalp DPC. Unfractionated whole blood yielded the extracted total RNA. This clonotype has at least ten counts. Its antigen is not known. V lost 1 base and J 4 bases, leaving 5 bases between the germline ends. The CDR3 runs to 13 residues. Germline values: CDR1 SGHTA, CDR2 FQGNSA. The input for sequencing was whole blood, taken in connection with sensitization to the hapten diphenylcyclopropenone (DPC). The chain joins TRBV7-2 to TRBJ1-3, with D hard to call. The TCR sequence derives from a woman in her fifties or sixties with alopecia areata. Some clones in this sample may be carry-over from other donors' samples. The CDR3 bases are TGTGCCAGCAGCTTAGAATGGGGAAACACCATATATTTT. This codes for CASSLEWGNTIYF.